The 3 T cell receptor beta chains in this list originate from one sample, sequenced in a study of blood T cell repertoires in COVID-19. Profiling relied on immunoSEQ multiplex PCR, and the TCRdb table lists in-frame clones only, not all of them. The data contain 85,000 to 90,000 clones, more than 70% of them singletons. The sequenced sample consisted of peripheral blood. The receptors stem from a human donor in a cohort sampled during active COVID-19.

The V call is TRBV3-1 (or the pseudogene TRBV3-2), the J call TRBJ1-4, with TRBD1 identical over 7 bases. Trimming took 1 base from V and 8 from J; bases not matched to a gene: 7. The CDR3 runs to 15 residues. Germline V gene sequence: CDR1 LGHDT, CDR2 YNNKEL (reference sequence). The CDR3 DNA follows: TGTGCCAGCAGCCAAGTAACAGGGGCAACGGAAAAACTGTTTTTT. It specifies CASSQVTGATEKLFF.

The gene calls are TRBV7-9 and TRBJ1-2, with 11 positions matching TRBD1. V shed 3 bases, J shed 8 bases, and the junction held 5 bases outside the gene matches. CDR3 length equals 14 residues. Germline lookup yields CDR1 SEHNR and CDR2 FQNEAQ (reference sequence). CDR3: CASSLAGQGGGYTF. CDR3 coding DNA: TGTGCCAGCAGCTTGGCGGGACAGGGGGGCGGCTACACCTTC.

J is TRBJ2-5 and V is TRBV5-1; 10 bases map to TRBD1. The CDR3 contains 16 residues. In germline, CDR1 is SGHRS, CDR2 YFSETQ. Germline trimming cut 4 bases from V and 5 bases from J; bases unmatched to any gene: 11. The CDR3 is CASSTSGQGFWETQYF. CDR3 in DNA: TGCGCCAGCAGCACGTCGGGACAGGGGTTCTGGGAGACCCAGTACTTC.